The source of this T cell receptor beta chain is a study of blood T cell repertoires in COVID-19. Study as a whole: Both acute and convalescent COVID-19 samples were obtained from the United States, Italy and Spain.

The CDR3 loop spans 17 amino acids. J lost 4 bases, V lost 4 bases, and 12 bases had no gene match. Germline CDR1 reads SGDLS; CDR2 reads YYNGEE. Participant age was roughly 18 to 90 years, and participants resided in roughly 24 US areas. Categorization into cohorts depended on clinical history that participants reported. Authors' analysis steps: Nucleated cell counts were estimated from reference gene primer amplification. Using immunoSEQ multiplex PCR, the repertoire was profiled, and TCRdb retains in-frame clones only, with some absent. V, J and clone size are those of that table, while D and trimming were read from the DNA. The sample yields 350,000 or so clones, approximately 86% seen once.

This receptor was obtained from a woman aged 40 to 50 with acute COVID-19. Material: PBMCs or T cells enriched from blood (not recorded which). V and J are TRBV9 and TRBJ2-3; TRBD2 matches 10 bases. Written as DNA, the CDR3 is TGTGCCAGCAGCATAAGAGGAGCGGGGGGGATCCCAGATACGCAGTATTTT. This gives the protein CASSIRGAGGIPDTQYF. The variable domain in full, with the rest retrieved from reference TRBV9 and TRBJ2-3, is DSGVTQTPKHLITATGQRVTLRCSPRSGDLSVYWYQQSLDQGLQFLIQYYNGEERAKGNILERFSAQQFPDLHSELNLSSLELGDSALYFCASSIRGAGGIPDTQYFGPGTRLTVL.